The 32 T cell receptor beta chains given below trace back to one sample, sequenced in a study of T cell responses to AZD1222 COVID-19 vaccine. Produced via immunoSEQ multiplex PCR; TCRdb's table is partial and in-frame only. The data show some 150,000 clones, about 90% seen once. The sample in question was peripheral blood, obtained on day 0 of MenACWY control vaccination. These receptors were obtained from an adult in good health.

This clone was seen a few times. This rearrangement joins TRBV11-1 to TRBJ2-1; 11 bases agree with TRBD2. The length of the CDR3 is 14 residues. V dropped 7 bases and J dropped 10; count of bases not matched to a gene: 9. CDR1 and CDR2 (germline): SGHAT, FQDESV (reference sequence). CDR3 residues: CASTIAGGPKEQFF. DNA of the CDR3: TGTGCCAGCACCATAGCGGGGGGGCCAAAGGAGCAGTTCTTC.

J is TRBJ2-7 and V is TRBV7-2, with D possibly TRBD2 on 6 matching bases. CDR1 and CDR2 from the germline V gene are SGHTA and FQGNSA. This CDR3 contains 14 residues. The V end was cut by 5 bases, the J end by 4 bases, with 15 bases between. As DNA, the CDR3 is TGTGCCAGCAGCCCCCCCGGAGGGCCATACGAGCAGTACTTC. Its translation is CASSPPGGPYEQYF.

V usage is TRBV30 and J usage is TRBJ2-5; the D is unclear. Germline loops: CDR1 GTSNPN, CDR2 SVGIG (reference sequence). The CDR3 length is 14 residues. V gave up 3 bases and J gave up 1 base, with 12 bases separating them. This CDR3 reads CAWRFWTPQETQYF. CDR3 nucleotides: TGTGCCTGGAGGTTTTGGACCCCCCAAGAGACCCAGTACTTC.

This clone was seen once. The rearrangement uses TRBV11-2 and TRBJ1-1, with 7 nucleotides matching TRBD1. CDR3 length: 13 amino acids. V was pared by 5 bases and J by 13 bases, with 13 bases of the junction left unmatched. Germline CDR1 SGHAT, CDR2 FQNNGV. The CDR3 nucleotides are TGTGCCAGCAGCCTCGACCGGGACAGTCGACATTTCTTT. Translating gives CASSLDRDSRHFF.

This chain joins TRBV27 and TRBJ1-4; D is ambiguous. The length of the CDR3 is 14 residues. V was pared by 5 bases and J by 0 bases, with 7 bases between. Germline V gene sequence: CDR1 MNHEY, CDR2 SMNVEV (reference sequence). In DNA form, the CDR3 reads TGTGCCAGCAGTGTCAGGTCAACTAATGAAAAACTGTTTTTT. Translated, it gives CASSVRSTNEKLFF.

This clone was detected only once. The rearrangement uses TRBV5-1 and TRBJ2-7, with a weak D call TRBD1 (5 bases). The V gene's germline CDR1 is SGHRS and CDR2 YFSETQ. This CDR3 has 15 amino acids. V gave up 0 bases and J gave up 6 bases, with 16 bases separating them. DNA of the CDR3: TGCGCCAGCAGCTTGGAAACAGGCCAGACCGGCGAGCAGTACTTC. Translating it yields CASSLETGQTGEQYF.

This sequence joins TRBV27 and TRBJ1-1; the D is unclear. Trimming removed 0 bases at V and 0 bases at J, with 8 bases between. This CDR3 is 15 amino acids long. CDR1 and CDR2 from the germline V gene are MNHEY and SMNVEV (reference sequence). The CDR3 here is CASSLSGSLNTEAFF. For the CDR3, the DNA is TGTGCCAGCAGTTTATCGGGCAGCCTGAACACTGAAGCTTTCTTT.

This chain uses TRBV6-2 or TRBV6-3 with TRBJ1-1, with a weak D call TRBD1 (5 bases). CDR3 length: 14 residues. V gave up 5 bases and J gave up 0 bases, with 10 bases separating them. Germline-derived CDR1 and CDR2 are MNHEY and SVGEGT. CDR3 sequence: CASSTGGLNTEAFF. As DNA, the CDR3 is TGTGCCAGCAGTACAGGAGGTTTGAACACTGAAGCTTTCTTT.

CDR3 bases: TGTGCCAGCAGTGGGGTATCGACAGCATCTAATGAAAAACTGTTTTTT. Translation gives CASSGVSTASNEKLFF. V and J are TRBV6-1 and TRBJ1-4, with D possibly matching TRBD1 (5 bases). The germline V and J ends were trimmed by 4 bases and 3 bases, with 15 bases remaining between them. The CDR3 extends over 16 amino acids. Germline CDR1 and CDR2: MNHNS and SASEGT.

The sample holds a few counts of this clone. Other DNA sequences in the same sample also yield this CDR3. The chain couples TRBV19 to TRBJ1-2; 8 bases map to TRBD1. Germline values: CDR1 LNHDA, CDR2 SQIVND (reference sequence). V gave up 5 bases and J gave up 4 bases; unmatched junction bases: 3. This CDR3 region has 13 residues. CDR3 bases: TGTGCCAGTAGTGCCGGGACAGGCTATGGCTACACCTTC. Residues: CASSAGTGYGYTF.

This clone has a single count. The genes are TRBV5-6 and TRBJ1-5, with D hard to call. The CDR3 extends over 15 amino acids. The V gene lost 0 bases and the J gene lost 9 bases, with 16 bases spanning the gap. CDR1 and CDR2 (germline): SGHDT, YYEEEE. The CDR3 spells CASSLVRICVWPQHF. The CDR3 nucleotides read TGTGCCAGCAGCTTGGTTCGGATCTGCGTGTGGCCCCAGCATTTT. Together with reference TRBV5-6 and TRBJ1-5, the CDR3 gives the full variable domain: DAGVTQSPTHLIKTRGQQVTLRCSPKSGHDTVSWYQQALGQGPQFIFQYYEEEERQRGNFPDRFSGHQFPNYSSELNVNALLLGDSALYLCASSLVRICVWPQHFGDGTRLSIL.

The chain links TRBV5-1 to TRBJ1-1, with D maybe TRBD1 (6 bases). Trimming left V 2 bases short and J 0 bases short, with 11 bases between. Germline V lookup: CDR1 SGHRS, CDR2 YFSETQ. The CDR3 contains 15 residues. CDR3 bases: TGCGCCAGCAGCTTAGGGGGGGCGCTGAACACTGAAGCTTTCTTT. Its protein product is CASSLGGALNTEAFF.

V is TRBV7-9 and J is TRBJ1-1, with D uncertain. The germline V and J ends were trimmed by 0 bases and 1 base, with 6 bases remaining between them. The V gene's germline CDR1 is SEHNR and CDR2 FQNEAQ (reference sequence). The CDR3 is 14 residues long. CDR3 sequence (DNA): TGTGCCAGCAGCTTAGCGATGGGGAACACTGAAGCTTTCTTT. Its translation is CASSLAMGNTEAFF.

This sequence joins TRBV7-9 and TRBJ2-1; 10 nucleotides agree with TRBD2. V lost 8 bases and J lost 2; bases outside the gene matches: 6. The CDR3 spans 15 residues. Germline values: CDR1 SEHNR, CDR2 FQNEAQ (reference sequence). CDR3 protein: CASGLAGAAYNEQFF. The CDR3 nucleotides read TGTGCCAGCGGCCTAGCGGGAGCGGCCTACAATGAGCAGTTCTTC.

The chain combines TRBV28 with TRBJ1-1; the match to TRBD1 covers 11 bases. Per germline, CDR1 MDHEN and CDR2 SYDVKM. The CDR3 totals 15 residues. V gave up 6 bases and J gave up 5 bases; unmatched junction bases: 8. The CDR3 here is CASRRQDRGLTEAFF. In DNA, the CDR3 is TGTGCCAGCAGACGACAGGACAGGGGGCTGACTGAAGCTTTCTTT.

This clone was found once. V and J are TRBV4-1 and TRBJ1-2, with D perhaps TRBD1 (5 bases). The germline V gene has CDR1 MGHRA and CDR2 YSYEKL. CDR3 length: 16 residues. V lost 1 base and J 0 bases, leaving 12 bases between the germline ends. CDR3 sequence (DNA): TGCGCCAGCAGCCAAGGGTTACAGGCCTCTAACTATGGCTACACCTTC. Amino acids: CASSQGLQASNYGYTF.

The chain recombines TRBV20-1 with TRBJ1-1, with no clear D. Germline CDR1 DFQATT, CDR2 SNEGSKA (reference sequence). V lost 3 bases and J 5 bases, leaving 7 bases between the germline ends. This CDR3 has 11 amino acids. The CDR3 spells CSARVGTEAFF. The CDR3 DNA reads TGCAGTGCTAGGGTGGGGACTGAAGCTTTCTTT.

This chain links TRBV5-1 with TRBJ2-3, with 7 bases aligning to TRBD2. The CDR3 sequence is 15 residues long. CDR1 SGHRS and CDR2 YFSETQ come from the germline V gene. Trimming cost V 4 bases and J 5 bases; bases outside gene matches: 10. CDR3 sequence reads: CASSPQRGGQDTQYF. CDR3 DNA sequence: TGCGCCAGCAGCCCGCAGAGGGGAGGGCAAGATACGCAGTATTTT.

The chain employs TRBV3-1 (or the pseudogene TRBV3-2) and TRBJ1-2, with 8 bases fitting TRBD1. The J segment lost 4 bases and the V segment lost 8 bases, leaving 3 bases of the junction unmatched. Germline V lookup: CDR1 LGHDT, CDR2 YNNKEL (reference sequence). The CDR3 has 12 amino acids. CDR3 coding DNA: TGTGCCAGCGGGACAGGCTTCTATGGCTACACCTTC. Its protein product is CASGTGFYGYTF.

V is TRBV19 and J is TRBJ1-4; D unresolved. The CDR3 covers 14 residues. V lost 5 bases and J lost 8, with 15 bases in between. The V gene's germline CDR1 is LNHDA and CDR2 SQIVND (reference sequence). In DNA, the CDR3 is TGTGCCAGTAGTTCCCTAGCCTTTCGCGAAAAACTGTTTTTT. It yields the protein CASSSLAFREKLFF.

The CDR3 is CSARGNWVQFF. As DNA, the CDR3 is TGCAGTGCTAGAGGCAATTGGGTGCAGTTCTTC. The chain links TRBV20-1 to TRBJ2-1; D gene unclear. This CDR3 is built from 11 residues. CDR1 is DFQATT and CDR2 is SNEGSKA in the germline V gene (reference sequence). The V and J ends lost 1 base and 12 bases respectively, with 10 bases between them.

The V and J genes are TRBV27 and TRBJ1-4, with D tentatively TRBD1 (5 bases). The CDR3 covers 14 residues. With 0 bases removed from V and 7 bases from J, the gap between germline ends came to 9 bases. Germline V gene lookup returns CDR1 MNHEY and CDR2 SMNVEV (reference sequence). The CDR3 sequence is CASSLSGDGEKLFF. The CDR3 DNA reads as TGTGCCAGCAGTTTATCTGGGGACGGTGAAAAACTGTTTTTT.

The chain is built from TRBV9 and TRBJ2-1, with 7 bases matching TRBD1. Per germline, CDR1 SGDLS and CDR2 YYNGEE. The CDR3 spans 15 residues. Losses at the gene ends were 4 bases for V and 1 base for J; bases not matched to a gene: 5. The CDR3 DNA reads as TGTGCCAGCAGCCAAGGGGGCGGTTCCTACAATGAGCAGTTCTTC. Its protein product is CASSQGGGSYNEQFF.

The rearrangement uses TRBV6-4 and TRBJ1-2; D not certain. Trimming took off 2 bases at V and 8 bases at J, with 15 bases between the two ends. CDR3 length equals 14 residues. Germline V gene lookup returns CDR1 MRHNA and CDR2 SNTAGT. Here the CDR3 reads CASSDVGGLRGYTF. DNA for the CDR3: TGTGCCAGCAGTGACGTGGGCGGACTACGGGGCTACACCTTC.

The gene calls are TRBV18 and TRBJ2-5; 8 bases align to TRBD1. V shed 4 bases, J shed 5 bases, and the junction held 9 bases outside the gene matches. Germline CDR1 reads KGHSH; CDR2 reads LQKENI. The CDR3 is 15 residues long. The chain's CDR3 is CASSLIQGAWETQYF. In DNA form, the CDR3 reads TGTGCCAGCTCACTTATCCAGGGGGCCTGGGAGACCCAGTACTTC.

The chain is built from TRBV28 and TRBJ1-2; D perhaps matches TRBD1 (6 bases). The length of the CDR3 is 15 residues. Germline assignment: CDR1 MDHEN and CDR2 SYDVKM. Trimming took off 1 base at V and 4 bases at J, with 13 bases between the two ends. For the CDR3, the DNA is TGTGCCAGCAGTTTATTGGGACACCGAACCTATGGCTACACCTTC. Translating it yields CASSLLGHRTYGYTF.

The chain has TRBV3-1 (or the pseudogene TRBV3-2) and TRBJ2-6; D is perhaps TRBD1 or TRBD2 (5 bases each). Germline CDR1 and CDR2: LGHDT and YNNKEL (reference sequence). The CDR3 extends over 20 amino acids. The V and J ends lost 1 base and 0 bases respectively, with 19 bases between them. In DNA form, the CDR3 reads TGTGCCAGCAGCCAAGGTACTAGACAGAGAGTTTCCTCTGGGGCCAACGTCCTGACTTTC. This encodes CASSQGTRQRVSSGANVLTF.

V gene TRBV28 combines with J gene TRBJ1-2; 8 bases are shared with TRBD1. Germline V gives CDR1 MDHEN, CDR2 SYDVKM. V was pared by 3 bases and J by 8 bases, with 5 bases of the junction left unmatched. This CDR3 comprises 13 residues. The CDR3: CASSLDRVGGYTF. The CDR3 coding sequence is TGTGCCAGCAGTTTGGACAGGGTCGGGGGCTACACCTTC.

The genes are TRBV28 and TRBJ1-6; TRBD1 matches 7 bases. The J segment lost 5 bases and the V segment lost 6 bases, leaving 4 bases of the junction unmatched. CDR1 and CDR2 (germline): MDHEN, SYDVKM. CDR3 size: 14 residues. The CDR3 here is CASRTGPDNSPLHF. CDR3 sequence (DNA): TGTGCCAGCAGGACAGGGCCCGATAATTCACCCCTCCACTTT. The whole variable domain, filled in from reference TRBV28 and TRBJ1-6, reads DVKVTQSSRYLVKRTGEKVFLECVQDMDHENMFWYRQDPGLGLRLIYFSYDVKMKEKGDIPEGYSVSREKKERFSLILESASTNQTSMYLCASRTGPDNSPLHFGNGTRLTVT.

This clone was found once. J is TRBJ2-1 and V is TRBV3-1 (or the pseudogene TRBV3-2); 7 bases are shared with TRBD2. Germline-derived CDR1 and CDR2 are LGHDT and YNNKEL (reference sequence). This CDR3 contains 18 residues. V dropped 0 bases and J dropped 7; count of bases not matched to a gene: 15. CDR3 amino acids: CASSQEWGAGPPRNEQFF. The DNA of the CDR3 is TGTGCCAGCAGCCAAGAGTGGGGAGCGGGACCCCCCAGGAATGAGCAGTTCTTC.

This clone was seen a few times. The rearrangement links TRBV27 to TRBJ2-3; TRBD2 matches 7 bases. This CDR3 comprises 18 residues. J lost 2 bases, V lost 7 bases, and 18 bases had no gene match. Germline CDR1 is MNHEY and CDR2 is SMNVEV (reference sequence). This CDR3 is CASIIPPGEAGSTDTQYF. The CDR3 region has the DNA TGTGCCAGCATCATTCCTCCTGGGGAAGCGGGGTCCACAGATACGCAGTATTTT.

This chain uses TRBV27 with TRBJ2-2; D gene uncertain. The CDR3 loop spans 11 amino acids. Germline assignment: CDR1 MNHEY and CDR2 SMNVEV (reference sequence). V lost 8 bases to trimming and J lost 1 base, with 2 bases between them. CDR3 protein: CASQNTGELFF. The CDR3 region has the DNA TGTGCCAGCCAGAACACCGGGGAGCTGTTTTTT.